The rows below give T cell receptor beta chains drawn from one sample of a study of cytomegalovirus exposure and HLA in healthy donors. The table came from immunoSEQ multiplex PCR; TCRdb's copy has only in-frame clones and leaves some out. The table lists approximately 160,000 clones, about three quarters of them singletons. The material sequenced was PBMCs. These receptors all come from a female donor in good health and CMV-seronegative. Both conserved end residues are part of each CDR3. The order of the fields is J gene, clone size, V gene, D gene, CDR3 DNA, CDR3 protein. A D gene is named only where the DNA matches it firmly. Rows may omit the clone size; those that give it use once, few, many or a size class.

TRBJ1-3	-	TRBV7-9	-	TGTGCCAGCGGTCTAGACAGGCCTGACGGGAACACCATATATTTT	CASGLDRPDGNTIYF
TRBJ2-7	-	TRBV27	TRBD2	TGTGCCAGCAGCATAAAAACCGGGACTACATCTCCCTACGAGCAGTACTTC	CASSIKTGTTSPYEQYF
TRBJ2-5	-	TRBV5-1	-	TGCGCCAGCAGCTTGGGAGCGGCGGCTCTCCAAGAGACCCAGTACTTC	CASSLGAAALQETQYF
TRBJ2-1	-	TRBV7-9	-	TGTGCCAGCGGGGACTTCCCCCGGGACGGCCAAAATGAGCAGTTCTTC	CASGDFPRDGQNEQFF
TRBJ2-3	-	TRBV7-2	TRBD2	TGTGCCAGCAGCCGGACAGGAGCGGGGGGACTAAGCACAGATACGCAGTATTTT	CASSRTGAGGLSTDTQYF
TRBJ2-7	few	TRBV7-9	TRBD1	TGTGCCAGCAGTACAGGACAGGCGATCTCCTACGAGCAGTACTTC	CASSTGQAISYEQYF
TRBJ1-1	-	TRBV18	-	TGTGCCAGCTCCACCAGCAGGGGCACCCACTTGAACACTGAAGCTTTCTTT	CASSTSRGTHLNTEAFF
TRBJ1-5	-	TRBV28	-	TGTGCCAGCAGCTGGGGGCCGGAGCCCCAGCATTTT	CASSWGPEPQHF
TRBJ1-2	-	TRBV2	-	TGTGCCAGCAGGAAAGGTTCGGAGGGTGACTATGGCTACACCTTC	CASRKGSEGDYGYTF
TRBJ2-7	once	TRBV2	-	TGTGCCAGCAGTGAAGGTGGAGGTCCCTACGAGCAGTACTTC	CASSEGGGPYEQYF
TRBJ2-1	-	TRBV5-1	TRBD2	TGCGCCAGCAGCGTAGGCCCTAGCGGGGGCCTCAATGAGCAGTTCTTC	CASSVGPSGGLNEQFF
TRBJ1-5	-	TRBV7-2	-	TGTGCCAGCAGCTTAGGGGGAGGGGGTGGTGGGCAGCCCCAGCATTTT	CASSLGGGGGGQPQHF
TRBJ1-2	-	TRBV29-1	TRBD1	TGCAGCGTTGGGGACAGGGGCTATGGCTACACCTTC	CSVGDRGYGYTF
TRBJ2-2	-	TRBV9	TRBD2	TGTGCCAGCAGCGTAGAAGTACTAGCGGGGGGGCTATACACCGGGGAGCTGTTTTTT	CASSVEVLAGGLYTGELFF
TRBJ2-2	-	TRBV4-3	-	TGCGCCAGCAGCCAAGGGTCTGGGAGGAACACCGGGGAGCTGTTTTTT	CASSQGSGRNTGELFF
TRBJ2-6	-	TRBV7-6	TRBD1	TGTGCCAGCACGATGGACAGGGGCCCTCGTGGGGCCAACGTCCTGACTTTC	CASTMDRGPRGANVLTF